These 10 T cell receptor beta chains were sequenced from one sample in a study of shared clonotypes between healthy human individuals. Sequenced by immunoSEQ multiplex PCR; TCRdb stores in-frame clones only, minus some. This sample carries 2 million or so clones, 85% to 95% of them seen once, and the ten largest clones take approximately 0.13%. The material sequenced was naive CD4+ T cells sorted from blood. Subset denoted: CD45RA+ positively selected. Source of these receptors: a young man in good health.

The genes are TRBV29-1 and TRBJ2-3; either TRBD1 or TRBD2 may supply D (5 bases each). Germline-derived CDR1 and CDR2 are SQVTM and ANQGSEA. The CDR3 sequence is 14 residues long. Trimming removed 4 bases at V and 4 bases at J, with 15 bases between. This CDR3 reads CSVASGPGPDTQYF. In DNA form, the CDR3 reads TGCAGCGTTGCTTCGGGGCCGGGCCCAGATACGCAGTATTTT.

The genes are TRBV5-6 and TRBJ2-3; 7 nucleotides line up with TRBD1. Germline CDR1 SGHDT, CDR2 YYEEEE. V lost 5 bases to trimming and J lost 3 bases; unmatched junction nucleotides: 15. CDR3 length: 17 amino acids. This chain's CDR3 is CASSINLKGRGTDTQYF. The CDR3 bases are TGTGCCAGCAGTATAAACCTTAAGGGCAGGGGGACAGATACGCAGTATTTT.

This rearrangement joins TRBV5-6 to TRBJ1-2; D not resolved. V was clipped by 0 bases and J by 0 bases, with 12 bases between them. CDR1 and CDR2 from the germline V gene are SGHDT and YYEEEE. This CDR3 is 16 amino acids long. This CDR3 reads CASSLGEGGTNYGYTF. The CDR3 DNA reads TGTGCCAGCAGCTTGGGAGAGGGCGGAACTAACTATGGCTACACCTTC.

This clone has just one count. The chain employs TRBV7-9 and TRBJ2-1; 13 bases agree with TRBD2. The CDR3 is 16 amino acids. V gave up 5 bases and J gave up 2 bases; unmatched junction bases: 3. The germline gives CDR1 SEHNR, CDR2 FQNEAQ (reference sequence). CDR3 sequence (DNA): TGTGCCAGCAGCCCTGGACTAGCGGGAGCCTACAATGAGCAGTTCTTC. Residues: CASSPGLAGAYNEQFF.

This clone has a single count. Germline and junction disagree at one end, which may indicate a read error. In nucleotides, the CDR3 is TGTGCCAGCAGCCTAACTTCGGGGGCGGGTGGCTACACCTTC. Amino acids: CASSLTSGAGGYTF. This chain joins TRBV7-3 and TRBJ1-2; D is possibly TRBD1 (6 bases). CDR1 and CDR2 (germline): SGHTA, FQGTGA. The CDR3 runs to 14 residues.

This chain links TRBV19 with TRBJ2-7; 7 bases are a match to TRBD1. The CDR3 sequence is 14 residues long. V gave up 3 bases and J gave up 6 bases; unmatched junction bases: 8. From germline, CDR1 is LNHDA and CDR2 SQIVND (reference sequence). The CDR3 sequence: CASSIEQGRGEQYF. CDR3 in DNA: TGTGCCAGTAGTATCGAACAGGGGAGAGGCGAGCAGTACTTC. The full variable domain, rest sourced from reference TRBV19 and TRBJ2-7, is DGGITQSPKYLFRKEGQNVTLSCEQNLNHDAMYWYRQDPGQGLRLIYYSQIVNDFQKGDIAEGYSVSREKKESFPLTVTSAQKNPTAFYLCASSIEQGRGEQYFGPGTRLTVT.

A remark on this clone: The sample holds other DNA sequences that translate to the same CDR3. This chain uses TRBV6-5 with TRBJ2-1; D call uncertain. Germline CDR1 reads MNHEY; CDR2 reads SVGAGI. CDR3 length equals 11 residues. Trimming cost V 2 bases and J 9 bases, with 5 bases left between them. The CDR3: CASSYVGEQFF. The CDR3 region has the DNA TGTGCCAGCAGTTACGTTGGTGAGCAGTTCTTC.

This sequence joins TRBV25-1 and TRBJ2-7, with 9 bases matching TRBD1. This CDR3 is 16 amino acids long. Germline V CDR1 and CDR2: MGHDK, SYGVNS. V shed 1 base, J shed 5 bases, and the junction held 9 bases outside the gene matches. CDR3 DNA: TGTGCCAGCAGTGAATTAGGGTCGGGACAGGGAAACGAGCAGTACTTC. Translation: CASSELGSGQGNEQYF.

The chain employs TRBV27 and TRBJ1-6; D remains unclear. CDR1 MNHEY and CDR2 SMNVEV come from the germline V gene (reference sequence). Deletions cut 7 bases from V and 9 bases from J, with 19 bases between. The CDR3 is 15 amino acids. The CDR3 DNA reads TGTGCCAGCACCTCCCCGAGAGGGAGTGGTTCACCCCTCCACTTT. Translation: CASTSPRGSGSPLHF.

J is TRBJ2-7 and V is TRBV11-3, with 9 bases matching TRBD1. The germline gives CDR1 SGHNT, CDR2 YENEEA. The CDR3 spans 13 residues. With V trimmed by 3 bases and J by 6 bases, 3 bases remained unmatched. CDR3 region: CASSFVTGGEQYF. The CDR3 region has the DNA TGTGCCAGCAGCTTTGTGACAGGGGGCGAGCAGTACTTC.